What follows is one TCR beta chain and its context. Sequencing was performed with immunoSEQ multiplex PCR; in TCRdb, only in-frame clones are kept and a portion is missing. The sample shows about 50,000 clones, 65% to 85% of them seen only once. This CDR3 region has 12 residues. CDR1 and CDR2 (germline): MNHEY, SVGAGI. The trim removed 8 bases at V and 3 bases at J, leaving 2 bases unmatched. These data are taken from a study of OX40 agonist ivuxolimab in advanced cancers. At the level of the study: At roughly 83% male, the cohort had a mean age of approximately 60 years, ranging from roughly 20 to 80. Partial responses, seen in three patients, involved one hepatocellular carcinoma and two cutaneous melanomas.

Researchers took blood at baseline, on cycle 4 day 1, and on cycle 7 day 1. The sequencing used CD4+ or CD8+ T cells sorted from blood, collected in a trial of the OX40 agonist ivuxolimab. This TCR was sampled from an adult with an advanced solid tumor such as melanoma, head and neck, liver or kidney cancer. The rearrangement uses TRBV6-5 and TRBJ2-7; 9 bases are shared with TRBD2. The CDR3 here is CASGLANYEQYF. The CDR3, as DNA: TGTGCCAGCGGACTAGCGAACTACGAGCAGTACTTC.